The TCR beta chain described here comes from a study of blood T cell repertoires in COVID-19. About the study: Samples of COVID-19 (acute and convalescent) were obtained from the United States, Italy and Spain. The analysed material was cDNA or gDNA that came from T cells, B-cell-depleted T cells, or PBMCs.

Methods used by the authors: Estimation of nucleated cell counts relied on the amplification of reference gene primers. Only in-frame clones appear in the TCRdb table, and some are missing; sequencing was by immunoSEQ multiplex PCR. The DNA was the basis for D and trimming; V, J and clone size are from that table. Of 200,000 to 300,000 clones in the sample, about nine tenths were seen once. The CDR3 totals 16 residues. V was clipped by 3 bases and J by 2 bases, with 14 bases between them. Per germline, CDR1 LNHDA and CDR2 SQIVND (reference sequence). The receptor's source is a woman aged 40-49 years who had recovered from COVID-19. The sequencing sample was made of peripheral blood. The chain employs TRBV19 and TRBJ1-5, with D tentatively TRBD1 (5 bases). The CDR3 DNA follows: TGTGCCAGTAGTATGGGGGGGAGTTCGGGCAATCAGCCCCAGCATTTT. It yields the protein CASSMGGSSGNQPQHF.